Listed below are T cell receptor beta chains from one sample, sequenced in a study of shared clonotypes between healthy human individuals. The method was immunoSEQ multiplex PCR; TCRdb's version includes in-frame clones alone and lacks a portion of them. The sample holds about 1 million clones, around 76% seen once. Material for sequencing was memory CD4+ T cells sorted from blood. The receptors stem from a man aged 18 to 35 in good health. Each CDR3 is given with its conserved first and last residue. Fields, in order: V gene, D gene, clone size, J gene, CDR3 DNA, CDR3 protein. The D gene is left open where the match is weak. Expanded clones get a size class; other rows say once, few or many, or leave the size out.

>TRBV30|TRBD1|-|TRBJ1-1
TGTGCCTGGAACAGGGGGCAAATTCGAACTGAAGCTTTCTTT
CAWNRGQIRTEAFF
>TRBV2|-|once|TRBJ2-5
TGTGCCAGCAGCGGAGGGCTGGGAGAGACCCAGTACTTC
CASSGGLGETQYF
>TRBV2|-|once|TRBJ2-2
TGTGCCAGCAGTGGCGGGAAGGGGGGTTCGAACACCGGGGAGCTGTTTTTT
CASSGGKGGSNTGELFF
>TRBV6-6|-|-|TRBJ1-2
TGTGCCAGCAGTTACTCGCAGGACACCTATGGCTACACCTTC
CASSYSQDTYGYTF
>TRBV19|TRBD2|-|TRBJ2-5
TGTGCCAGTAGTATTAGACTAGCGGCGTCCCAAGAGACCCAGTACTTC
CASSIRLAASQETQYF
>TRBV5-4|TRBD1|-|TRBJ2-5
TGTGCCAGCAGCCCCCCGACAGGGGAGGTAGGAAAGACCCAGTACTTC
CASSPPTGEVGKTQYF
>TRBV6-6|-|-|TRBJ1-1
TGTGCCAGCAGCGGTACAGGGACGAACACTGAAGCTTTCTTT
CASSGTGTNTEAFF
>TRBV10-3|-|-|TRBJ2-3
TGTGCCGTAGGGCAGGAGGCAGATACGCAGTATTTT
CAVGQEADTQYF
>TRBV27|-|many|TRBJ1-5
TGTGCCAGCGCAATGAGGGGCGGCAATCAGCCCCAGCATTTT
CASAMRGGNQPQHF
>TRBV7-2|TRBD2|few|TRBJ2-7
TGTGCCAGCAGCTTAGGTCCCCTAGCGGTCTCCTACGAGCAGTACTTC
CASSLGPLAVSYEQYF
>TRBV5-1|-|-|TRBJ2-7
TGCGCCAGCAGCTTGGGTCTTAGTAGGCGGGGAAGCTCCTACGAGCAGTACTTC
CASSLGLSRRGSSYEQYF
>TRBV5-4|TRBD2|-|TRBJ2-1
TGTGCCAGCAGCGGGAGGCGTAGCGGGAGCTACAATGAGCAGTTCTTC
CASSGRRSGSYNEQFF
>TRBV5-1|-|few|TRBJ1-1
TGCGCCAGCAGCGAACAGGGACTTTCTGAAGCTTTCTTT
CASSEQGLSEAFF
>TRBV9|-|-|TRBJ1-3
TGTGCCAGCAGCGTAGAGGCACCTGGCTATTCTGGAAACACCATATATTTT
CASSVEAPGYSGNTIYF
>TRBV28|-|-|TRBJ2-3
TGTGCCAGCAGTTCGATTCGACAGGTCTCTAGCACAGATACGCAGTATTTT
CASSSIRQVSSTDTQYF
>TRBV6-5|TRBD1|-|TRBJ2-5
TGTGCCAGCAGTTACGGGGGACAGGGGGTAGGAGAGACCCAGTACTTC
CASSYGGQGVGETQYF
>TRBV6-4|TRBD1|-|TRBJ1-1
TGTGCCAGCAGTGACTATAACAACTACCCTTGGGACAGGGAAGCTTTCTTT
CASSDYNNYPWDREAFF
>TRBV7-8|TRBD2|once|TRBJ2-7
TGTGCCAGCAAACGTGCCGGGCGGGAGGTCGACTACGAGCAGTACTTC
CASKRAGREVDYEQYF
>TRBV2|TRBD2|-|TRBJ2-5
TGTGCCAGCAGTGAAGCTCGCGGGAGTGCGGGGACCCAGTACTTC
CASSEARGSAGTQYF
>TRBV14|TRBD1|-|TRBJ1-2
TGTGCCAGCAGCCGGCCGGGACAGGCTGTTCCGGGGACCTTC
CASSRPGQAVPGTF
>TRBV7-9|TRBD1|once|TRBJ2-5
TGTGCCAGCAGCTTCCCCAGGTTCGGGACAGGGGGCCAGAGTGAGACCCAGTACTTC
CASSFPRFGTGGQSETQYF
>TRBV19|-|-|TRBJ1-2
TGTGCCAGTAGTATGGTCCGCTTACCGCCCTATGGCTACACCTTC
CASSMVRLPPYGYTF
>TRBV21-1|-|few|TRBJ2-7
TGTGCCAGCAGCAAAGTTGAAGCGGGAGTTGCAGCGGAGAGCTACGAGCAGTACTTC
CASSKVEAGVAAESYEQYF
>TRBV6-6|-|-|TRBJ2-7
TGTGCCAGCAGTTATATAGGTCACGAGCAGTACTTC
CASSYIGHEQYF
>TRBV23-1|-|-|TRBJ1-5
TGCGCCAGCAGTCAATCGGGCAGAACTAGCAATCAGCCCCAGCATTTT
CASSQSGRTSNQPQHF
>TRBV9|-|-|TRBJ2-5
TGTGCCAGCAGCGTAGCAGACTCGGAGACCCAGTACTTC
CASSVADSETQYF
>TRBV27|-|-|TRBJ2-5
TGTGCCAGCAGTAGGGCGGGGCCGGAGACCCAGTACTTC
CASSRAGPETQYF
>TRBV5-1|-|once|TRBJ2-5
TGCGCCAGCAGCCCGGCGGGGATCGTGGAGACCCAGTACTTC
CASSPAGIVETQYF
>TRBV10-3|-|-|TRBJ2-1
TGTGCCATCAGTCCCAACCCCCGGGGAAATGAGCAGTTCTTC
CAISPNPRGNEQFF
>TRBV19|-|-|TRBJ2-7
TGTGCCAGTAGAAACAGGGACGTTGGGGGTTACGAGCAGTACTTC
CASRNRDVGGYEQYF
>TRBV6-1|TRBD1|-|TRBJ2-7
TGTGCCAGCAGTGGAATACAACGGACAGGGAGGTACGAGCAGTACTTC
CASSGIQRTGRYEQYF
>TRBV10-1|-|-|TRBJ1-2
TGCGCCAGCAGTGAGAGACAAAACTATGGCTACACCTTC
CASSERQNYGYTF
>TRBV27|-|-|TRBJ1-2
TGTGCCAGCAGTCTCATGAACGGGGGGATGGGTGGCTACACCTTC
CASSLMNGGMGGYTF
>TRBV5-1|TRBD1|few|TRBJ2-1
TGCGCCAGCAGCACCTCCGGGACAGGGGGCCGGAATGAGCAGTTCTTC
CASSTSGTGGRNEQFF
>TRBV7-2|TRBD1|-|TRBJ2-5
TGTGCCAGCAGCTCACGGGCGGTAACAGGGGGAGGAGAGACCCAGTACTTC
CASSSRAVTGGGETQYF
>TRBV7-8|-|-|TRBJ1-2
TGTGCCAGCAGCGGACCCAGGGGCAGCAACACCTTC
CASSGPRGSNTF
>TRBV7-9|-|-|TRBJ2-5
TGTGCCAGCAGCTTTAGATCGGGAGAGAGAGAGACCCAGTACTTC
CASSFRSGERETQYF
>TRBV7-9|TRBD1|few|TRBJ1-4
TGTGCCAGCAGCTTAAGACAGGGGAATGAAAAACTGTTTTTT
CASSLRQGNEKLFF
>TRBV5-6|TRBD2|once|TRBJ2-1
TGTGCCAGCACCTGGACTAGCGGGACTCTTCACAATGAGCAGTTCTTC
CASTWTSGTLHNEQFF
>TRBV7-2|TRBD1|-|TRBJ2-7
TGTGCCAGCAGCCGGGACAGCCGAACCTACGAGCAGTACTTC
CASSRDSRTYEQYF
>TRBV30|TRBD1|-|TRBJ2-7
TGTGCCTGGAGTGCCGGGACAGTCTACGAGCAGTACTTC
CAWSAGTVYEQYF
>TRBV6-5|-|-|TRBJ1-1
TGTGCCAGCAGTTACCGGACGGGACATCTACTTGAAGCTTTCTTT
CASSYRTGHLLEAFF
>TRBV5-4|-|-|TRBJ2-6
TGTGCCAGCACCCGTGATTCTGGGGCCAACGTCCTGACTTTC
CASTRDSGANVLTF
>TRBV5-1|TRBD1|-|TRBJ1-1
TGCGCCAGCAGCGTAAAGACAGGGGGCGGCACTGAAGCTTTCTTT
CASSVKTGGGTEAFF
>TRBV6-5|-|-|TRBJ1-4
TGTGCCAGCAGAAGGAGAACAACTAATGAAAAACTGTTTTTT
CASRRRTTNEKLFF